This T cell receptor (beta chain) was captured by sequencing in a study of blood T cell repertoires in COVID-19. At the level of the study: Collection of acute and convalescent COVID-19 samples took place in the United States, Italy and Spain.

Trimming took 1 base from V and 4 from J; bases not matched to a gene: 2. From germline, CDR1 is KGHSH and CDR2 LQKENI. The CDR3 spans 14 residues. As processed by the authors: Reference gene primers were amplified, and this amplification served to estimate nucleated cell counts. The method was immunoSEQ multiplex PCR; TCRdb's version includes in-frame clones alone and lacks a portion of them. V and J calls plus clone size are reproduced from that table; the DNA served to infer D and trimming. Of tens of thousands of clones detected, roughly 86% appear once; the ten largest clones hold over 20%. Sequenced input: peripheral blood. The source is a woman of 80 years or more in a cohort sampled during active or convalescent COVID-19. The gene calls are TRBV18 and TRBJ1-1; 8 positions agree with TRBD1. Here the CDR3 DNA reads TGTGCCAGCTCACCACAGACAGGGGCCACTGAAGCTTTCTTT. Translation: CASSPQTGATEAFF.